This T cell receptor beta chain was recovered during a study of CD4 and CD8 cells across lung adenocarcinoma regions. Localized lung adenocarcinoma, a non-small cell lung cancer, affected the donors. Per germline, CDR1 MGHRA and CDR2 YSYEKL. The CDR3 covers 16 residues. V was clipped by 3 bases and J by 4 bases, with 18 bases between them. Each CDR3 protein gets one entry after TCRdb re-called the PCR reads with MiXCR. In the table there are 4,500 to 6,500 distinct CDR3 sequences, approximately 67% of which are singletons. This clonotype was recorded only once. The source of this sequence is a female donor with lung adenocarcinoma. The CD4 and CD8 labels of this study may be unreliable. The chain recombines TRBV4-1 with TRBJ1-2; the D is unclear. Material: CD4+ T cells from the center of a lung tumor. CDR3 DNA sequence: TGCGCCAGCAGCCAGGCTACCCCCGGGCGCGGCTATGGCTACACCTTC. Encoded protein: CASSQATPGRGYGYTF.